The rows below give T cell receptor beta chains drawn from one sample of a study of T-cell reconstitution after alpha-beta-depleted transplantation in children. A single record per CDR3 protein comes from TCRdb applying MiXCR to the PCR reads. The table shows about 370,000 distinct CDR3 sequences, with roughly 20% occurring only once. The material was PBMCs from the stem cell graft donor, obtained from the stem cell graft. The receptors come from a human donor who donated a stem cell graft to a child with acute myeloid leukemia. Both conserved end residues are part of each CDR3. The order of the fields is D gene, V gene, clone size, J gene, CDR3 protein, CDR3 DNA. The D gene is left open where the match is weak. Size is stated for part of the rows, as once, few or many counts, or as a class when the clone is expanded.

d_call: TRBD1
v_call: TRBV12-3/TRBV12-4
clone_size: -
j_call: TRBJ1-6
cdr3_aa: CASRGQGRNSPLHF
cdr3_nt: TGTGCCAGCAGGGGACAGGGGAGAAATTCACCCCTCCACTTT

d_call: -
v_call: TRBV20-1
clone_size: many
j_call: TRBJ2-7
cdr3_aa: CSARPDSYEQYF
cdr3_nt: TGCAGTGCTAGACCCGACAGCTACGAGCAGTACTTC

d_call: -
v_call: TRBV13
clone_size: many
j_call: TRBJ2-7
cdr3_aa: CASSWSYEQYF
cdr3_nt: TGTGCCAGCAGCTGGTCCTACGAGCAGTACTTC

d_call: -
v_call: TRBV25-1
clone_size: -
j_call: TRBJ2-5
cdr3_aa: CASSEYRGKEGTQYF
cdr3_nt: TGTGCCAGCAGTGAATATAGGGGGAAAGAAGGGACCCAGTACTTC

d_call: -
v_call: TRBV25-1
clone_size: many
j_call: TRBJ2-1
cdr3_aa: CASSAGIAHTYNEQFF
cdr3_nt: TGTGCCAGCAGTGCTGGAATAGCCCATACCTACAATGAGCAGTTCTTC

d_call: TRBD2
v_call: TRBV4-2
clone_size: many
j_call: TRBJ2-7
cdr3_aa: CASSPMGTSGRDYEQYF
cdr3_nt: TGTGCCAGCAGCCCAATGGGGACTAGCGGGAGGGACTACGAGCAGTACTTC

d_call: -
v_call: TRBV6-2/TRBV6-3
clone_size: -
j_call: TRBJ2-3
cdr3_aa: CATLTWADTQYF
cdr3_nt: TGTGCCACCTTAACTTGGGCAGATACGCAGTATTTT

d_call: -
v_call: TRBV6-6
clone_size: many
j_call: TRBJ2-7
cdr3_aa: CASSQEGYEQYF
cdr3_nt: TGTGCCAGCAGTCAAGAGGGGTACGAGCAGTACTTC

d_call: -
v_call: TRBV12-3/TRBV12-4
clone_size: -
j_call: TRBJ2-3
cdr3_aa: CASTPPGDTQYF
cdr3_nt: TGTGCCAGCACCCCCCCTGGTGATACGCAGTATTTT

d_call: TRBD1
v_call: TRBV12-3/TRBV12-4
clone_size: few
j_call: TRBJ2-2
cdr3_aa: CASSRRTGGNTGELFF
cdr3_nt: TGTGCCAGCAGCAGAAGGACAGGGGGGAACACCGGGGAGCTGTTTTTT

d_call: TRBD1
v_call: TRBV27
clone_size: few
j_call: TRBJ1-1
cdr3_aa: CASSSGQGRNTEAFF
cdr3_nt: TGTGCCAGCAGTTCGGGACAGGGGAGGAACACTGAAGCTTTCTTT

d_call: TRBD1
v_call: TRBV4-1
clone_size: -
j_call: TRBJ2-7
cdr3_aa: CASSPNGQGTGYEQYF
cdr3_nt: TGCGCCAGCAGCCCTAACGGACAGGGGACGGGCTACGAGCAGTACTTC

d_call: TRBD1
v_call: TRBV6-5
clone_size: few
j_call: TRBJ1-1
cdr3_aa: CASSFGQVNTEAFF
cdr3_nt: TGTGCCAGCAGTTTCGGACAGGTGAACACTGAAGCTTTCTTT

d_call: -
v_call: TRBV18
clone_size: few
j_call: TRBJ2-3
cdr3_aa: CASSPTEDTQYF
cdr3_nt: TGTGCCAGCTCACCCACCGAGGATACGCAGTATTTT

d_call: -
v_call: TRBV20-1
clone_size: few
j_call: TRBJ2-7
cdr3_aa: CSARETPGRASSYEQYF
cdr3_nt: TGCAGTGCTAGAGAGACCCCGGGACGGGCGAGCTCCTACGAGCAGTACTTC

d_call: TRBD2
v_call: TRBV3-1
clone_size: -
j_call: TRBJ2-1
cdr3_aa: CASSQDKSGLAGYNEQFF
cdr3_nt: TGTGCCAGCAGCCAAGATAAGTCAGGACTAGCGGGATACAATGAGCAGTTCTTC

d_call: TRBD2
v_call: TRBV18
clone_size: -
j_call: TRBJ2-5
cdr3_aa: CASSPPGTTSETQYF
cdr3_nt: TGTGCCAGCTCACCTCCCGGGACTACTAGTGAGACCCAGTACTTC

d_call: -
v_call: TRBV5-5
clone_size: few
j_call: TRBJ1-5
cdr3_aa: CASSLWGNSNQPQHF
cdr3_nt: TGTGCCAGCAGCTTGTGGGGGAATAGCAATCAGCCCCAGCATTTT

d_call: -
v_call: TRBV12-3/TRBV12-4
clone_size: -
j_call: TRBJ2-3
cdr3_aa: CASSPGEQRADTQYF
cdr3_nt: TGTGCCAGCAGCCCGGGGGAGCAGAGGGCAGATACGCAGTATTTT

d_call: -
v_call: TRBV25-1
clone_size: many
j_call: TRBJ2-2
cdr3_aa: CASSDTTGELFF
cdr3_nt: TGTGCCAGCAGTGATACGACAGGGGAGCTGTTTTTT

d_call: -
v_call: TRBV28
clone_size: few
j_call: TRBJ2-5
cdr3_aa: CASRPLTGGVETQYF
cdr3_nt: TGTGCCAGCAGGCCCCTGACAGGAGGGGTGGAGACCCAGTACTTC

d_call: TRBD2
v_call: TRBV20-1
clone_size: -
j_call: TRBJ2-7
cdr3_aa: CSAEREASYEQYF
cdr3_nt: TGCAGTGCTGAGCGGGAGGCCTCCTACGAGCAGTACTTC

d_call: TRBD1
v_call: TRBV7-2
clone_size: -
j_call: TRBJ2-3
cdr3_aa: CASSMGQTKSTDTQYF
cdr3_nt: TGTGCCAGCAGCATGGGACAGACCAAGAGCACAGATACGCAGTATTTT

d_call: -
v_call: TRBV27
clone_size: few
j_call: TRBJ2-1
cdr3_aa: CASSLALRAAYNEQFF
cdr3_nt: TGTGCCAGCAGTCTGGCTTTGAGGGCCGCCTACAATGAGCAGTTCTTC

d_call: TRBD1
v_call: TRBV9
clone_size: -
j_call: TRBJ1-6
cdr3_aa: CASSFRDRANSPLHF
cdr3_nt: TGTGCCAGCAGCTTCCGGGACAGGGCTAATTCACCCCTCCACTTT

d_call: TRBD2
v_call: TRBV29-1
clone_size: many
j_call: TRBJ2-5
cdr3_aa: CSVGGLAGETQYF
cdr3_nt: TGCAGCGTTGGAGGACTAGCGGGAGAGACCCAGTACTTC

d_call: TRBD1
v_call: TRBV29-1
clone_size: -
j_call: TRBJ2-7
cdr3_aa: CSVEGQGGSPYF
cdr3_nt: TGCAGCGTTGAGGGACAGGGAGGGAGTCCGTACTTC

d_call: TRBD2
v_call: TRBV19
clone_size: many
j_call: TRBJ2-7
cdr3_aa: CASSRTSGYYEQYF
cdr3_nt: TGTGCCAGTAGCCGGACTAGCGGTTACTACGAGCAGTACTTC

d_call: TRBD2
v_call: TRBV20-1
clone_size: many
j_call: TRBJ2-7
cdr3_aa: CSASGGSGSYEQYF
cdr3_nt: TGCAGTGCTAGTGGTGGTAGCGGGAGCTACGAGCAGTACTTC

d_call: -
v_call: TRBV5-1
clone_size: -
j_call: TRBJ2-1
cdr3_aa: CASSSGESYNEQFF
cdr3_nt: TGCGCCAGCAGCTCCGGAGAATCCTACAATGAGCAGTTCTTC

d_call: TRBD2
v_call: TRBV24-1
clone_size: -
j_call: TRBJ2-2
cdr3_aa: CATHGRGDTGELFF
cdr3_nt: TGTGCCACCCATGGACGGGGGGACACCGGGGAGCTGTTTTTT